The 21 T cell receptor beta chains below come from one sample, sequenced in a study of T cell changes during pregnancy in multiple sclerosis. The table came from immunoSEQ multiplex PCR; TCRdb's copy has only in-frame clones and leaves some out. This sample carries about 97,000 clones, 91% of them seen once, and the ten largest clones take 3.1%. Here the sequenced sample was peripheral blood, taken in the second trimester of pregnancy. The receptors shown here come from a female donor with multiple sclerosis, enrolled in a pregnancy study.

This clone was detected many times. V usage is TRBV27 and J usage is TRBJ2-7; no reliable D call. Trimming took 1 base from V and 7 from J, leaving 8 bases between them. Germline-derived CDR1 and CDR2 are MNHEY and SMNVEV (reference sequence). The CDR3 is made up of 12 amino acids. The chain's CDR3 is CASSLFSREQYF. CDR3 in DNA: TGTGCCAGCAGTTTATTTTCGCGGGAGCAGTACTTC.

This clone was found a few times. The rearrangement links TRBV19 to TRBJ1-1, with a weak D call TRBD1 (6 bases). This CDR3 has 13 residues. Germline V lookup: CDR1 LNHDA, CDR2 SQIVND (reference sequence). Trimming stripped 3 bases from V and 6 bases from J, with 11 bases between. Here the CDR3 reads CASSISTGAEAFF. CDR3 DNA sequence: TGTGCCAGTAGTATTTCGACAGGAGCTGAAGCTTTCTTT.

This chain connects TRBV7-9 to TRBJ2-1, with D possibly matching TRBD1 (6 bases). Germline V gives CDR1 SEHNR, CDR2 FQNEAQ (reference sequence). This CDR3 comprises 18 residues. Trimming left V 4 bases short and J 0 bases short, with 19 bases between. The CDR3 nucleotides read TGTGCCAGCAGCTCCCTCTTCATGACAGGAAGCTCCTACAATGAGCAGTTCTTC. This sequence encodes CASSSLFMTGSSYNEQFF.

The chain joins TRBV11-3 to TRBJ2-7, with TRBD2 matching over 9 bases. The trim removed 3 bases at V and 6 bases at J, leaving 3 bases unmatched. Germline lookup yields CDR1 SGHNT and CDR2 YENEEA. The CDR3 has 13 amino acids. CDR3 region: CASSFSGRSEQYF. The CDR3 DNA follows: TGTGCCAGCAGCTTTAGCGGGAGATCCGAGCAGTACTTC.

This chain joins TRBV6-1 and TRBJ2-3; 9 nucleotides agree with TRBD2. Unmatched junction bases numbered 6, after V lost 8 bases and J lost 0 bases. The CDR3 totals 15 residues. Germline values: CDR1 MNHNS, CDR2 SASEGT. This CDR3 is CASGATSGSTDTQYF. The CDR3, as DNA: TGTGCCAGCGGGGCGACTAGCGGAAGCACAGATACGCAGTATTTT.

The chain has TRBV6-5 and TRBJ2-3; D perhaps matches TRBD2 (5 bases). The CDR3 runs 16 residues. Germline CDR1 MNHEY, CDR2 SVGAGI. Trimming removed 0 bases at V and 2 bases at J, with 12 bases between. Here the CDR3 reads CASSYSTLLATDTQYF. The DNA for the CDR3 is TGTGCCAGCAGTTACTCGACCCTCCTAGCCACAGATACGCAGTATTTT.

The chain recombines TRBV6-6 with TRBJ2-7; tentative D call: TRBD2 (5 bases). Germline V gene sequence: CDR1 MNHNY, CDR2 SVGAGI (reference sequence). The CDR3 runs to 14 residues. The V end was cut by 0 bases, the J end by 6 bases, with 12 bases between. The CDR3 region is CASSYSRASGEQYF. CDR3 nucleotide sequence: TGTGCCAGCAGTTACTCGAGGGCGTCTGGCGAGCAGTACTTC.

V usage is TRBV5-4 and J usage is TRBJ2-2; no clear D gene. The CDR3 covers 13 residues. Germline assignment: CDR1 SGHNT and CDR2 YYREEE (reference sequence). The V and J ends lost 7 bases and 1 base respectively, with 8 bases between them. The CDR3 bases are TGTGCCAGCCAAGAGGTGAACACCGGGGAGCTGTTTTTT. This translates into CASQEVNTGELFF. Together with reference TRBV5-4 and TRBJ2-2, the CDR3 gives the full variable domain: ETGVTQSPTHLIKTRGQQVTLRCSSQSGHNTVSWYQQALGQGPQFIFQYYREEENGRGNFPPRFSGLQFPNYSSELNVNALELDDSALYLCASQEVNTGELFFGEGSRLTVL.

V is TRBV19 and J is TRBJ2-7; TRBD2 matches at 11 bases. In germline, CDR1 is LNHDA, CDR2 SQIVND (reference sequence). CDR3 length: 15 amino acids. The ends lost 5 bases at V and 2 bases at J; junction bases unmatched: 5. The DNA of the CDR3 is TGTGCCAGTAGTTTCACTAGCGGGAGCCCCTACGAGCAGTACTTC. Encoded protein: CASSFTSGSPYEQYF.

V is TRBV28 and J is TRBJ1-2; the match to TRBD1 covers 10 bases. The CDR3 spans 15 residues. CDR1 is MDHEN and CDR2 is SYDVKM in the germline V gene. Trimming took 5 bases from V and 4 from J; bases not matched to a gene: 7. The CDR3 loop is CASSPVTGGLYGYTF. The CDR3 DNA sequence: TGTGCCAGCAGTCCAGTGACAGGGGGCCTCTATGGCTACACCTTC.

The chain carries TRBV19 and TRBJ1-1; D uncertain. The CDR3 is 14 residues long. The germline V gene has CDR1 LNHDA and CDR2 SQIVND (reference sequence). Trimming stripped 5 bases from V and 1 base from J, with 11 bases between. CDR3 nucleotides: TGTGCCAGTAGTCCCCGACCGGGGAACACTGAAGCTTTCTTT. Residues: CASSPRPGNTEAFF.

The chain combines TRBV7-3 with TRBJ2-3; weak D call: TRBD1 (5 bases). CDR3 size: 16 residues. The germline V gene has CDR1 SGHTA and CDR2 FQGTGA. The ends were cut back, 5 bases at V and 2 bases at J, with 17 bases in the middle. DNA of the CDR3: TGTGCCAGCAGCAAGGACACTTTGGAACCCACAGATACGCAGTATTTT. Protein product: CASSKDTLEPTDTQYF.

This sequence joins TRBV11-2 and TRBJ2-1; 14 bases map to TRBD2. The V gene's germline CDR1 is SGHAT and CDR2 FQNNGV. The CDR3 covers 16 residues. The V segment lost 2 bases and the J segment 10 bases; nucleotides outside the gene matches: 7. Here the CDR3 reads CASSLLGLAGVREQFF. CDR3 sequence (DNA): TGTGCCAGCAGCTTACTGGGACTAGCGGGAGTTCGGGAGCAGTTCTTC.

The chain links TRBV27 to TRBJ2-7, with 9 bases identical to TRBD1. Germline trimming cut 0 bases from V and 3 bases from J; bases unmatched to any gene: 15. The CDR3 totals 19 residues. The germline gives CDR1 MNHEY, CDR2 SMNVEV (reference sequence). The chain's CDR3 is CASSLSRPPKDRGLYEQYF. CDR3 nucleotides: TGTGCCAGCAGTTTATCAAGGCCTCCTAAGGACAGGGGACTCTACGAGCAGTACTTC.

The chain employs TRBV23-1 and TRBJ2-2; TRBD1 is a possible D gene (5 bases). TRBV23-1 falls under the ORF class, with uncertain function. This CDR3 has 15 amino acids. Trimming pared 7 bases from V and 3 bases from J, leaving 15 bases between. The CDR3 DNA is TGCGCCAGCACCTCAAAAGGACACCACACCGGGGAGCTGTTTTTT. Protein product: CASTSKGHHTGELFF.

The V and J genes are TRBV27 and TRBJ2-7; 12 bases line up with TRBD2. V was clipped by 5 bases and J by 7 bases; unmatched bases: 6. Germline assignment: CDR1 MNHEY and CDR2 SMNVEV (reference sequence). This CDR3 is 14 amino acids long. The CDR3 reads CASSMTSGSGEQYF. The CDR3 DNA sequence: TGTGCCAGCAGTATGACTAGCGGGAGTGGGGAGCAGTACTTC.

The genes are TRBV4-1 and TRBJ2-5, with unresolved D. Germline assignment: CDR1 MGHRA and CDR2 YSYEKL. The CDR3 loop spans 15 amino acids. V lost 0 bases and J 3 bases, leaving 11 bases between the germline ends. CDR3 loop: CASSQDWNSKETQYF. The CDR3 DNA is TGCGCCAGCAGCCAAGATTGGAACAGCAAAGAGACCCAGTACTTC.

The gene calls are TRBV19 and TRBJ1-1; weak D call: TRBD1 (6 bases). Germline V gene lookup returns CDR1 LNHDA and CDR2 SQIVND (reference sequence). Trimming shortened V by 7 bases and J by 5 bases, and 14 bases separated the two germline ends. The CDR3 is 13 residues long. DNA of the CDR3: TGTGCCAGTATATGGACAGCAGGGACTGAAGCTTTCTTT. Protein: CASIWTAGTEAFF.

This rearrangement joins TRBV15 to TRBJ2-7; D not resolved. From germline, CDR1 is LNHNV and CDR2 YYDKDF (reference sequence). V lost 0 bases, J lost 4 bases, and 4 bases lay in between. The CDR3 spans 12 residues. CDR3 sequence: CATSRDRYEQYF. For the CDR3, the DNA is TGTGCCACCAGCAGAGACCGGTACGAGCAGTACTTC. Combining the CDR3 with reference TRBV15 and TRBJ2-7 gives the whole variable domain DAMVIQNPRYQVTQFGKPVTLSCSQTLNHNVMYWYQQKSSQAPKLLFHYYDKDFNNEADTPDNFQSRRPNTSFCFLDIRSPGLGDTAMYLCATSRDRYEQYFGPGTRLTVT.

The gene calls are TRBV27 and TRBJ2-3, with D possibly being TRBD2 (6 bases). Trimming took off 1 base at V and 6 bases at J, with 17 bases between the two ends. There are 16 residues in the CDR3. Per germline, CDR1 MNHEY and CDR2 SMNVEV (reference sequence). DNA for the CDR3: TGTGCCAGCAGTTTATTATCGGGACTCGGGGTGGATACGCAGTATTTT. It translates to CASSLLSGLGVDTQYF.

This chain uses TRBV6-5 with TRBJ2-6, with no clear D. This CDR3 has 14 amino acids. V dropped 7 bases and J dropped 0 bases, with 7 bases sitting between them. The germline CDR1 and CDR2 sequences are MNHEY and SVGAGI. The CDR3 reads CASTQFSGANVLTF. CDR3 nucleotide sequence: TGTGCCAGCACCCAGTTCTCTGGGGCCAACGTCCTGACTTTC.